The entry below gives a single TCR beta chain sequence along with its context. This sample is drawn from a study of blood T cell repertoires in COVID-19. Study details: Acute and convalescent COVID-19 specimens originated in the United States, Italy and Spain.

Germline V lookup: CDR1 MGHRA, CDR2 YSYEKL. Trimming removed 1 base from V and 3 bases from J, with 18 bases in between. This CDR3 has 17 residues. Clones were read by immunoSEQ multiplex PCR, and TCRdb kept only the in-frame ones, dropping some. The repertoire holds roughly 160,000 clones, with almost 85% as singletons. Sequenced material: peripheral blood. The V call is TRBV4-1, the J call TRBJ1-2; TRBD1 is a possible D gene (5 bases). This clonotype was obtained from a man aged 18 to 30 with active or convalescent COVID-19. As DNA, the CDR3 is TGCGCCAGCAGCCAAGGGGCCGGGACTTTAAGGTACTATGGCTACACCTTC. It specifies CASSQGAGTLRYYGYTF.